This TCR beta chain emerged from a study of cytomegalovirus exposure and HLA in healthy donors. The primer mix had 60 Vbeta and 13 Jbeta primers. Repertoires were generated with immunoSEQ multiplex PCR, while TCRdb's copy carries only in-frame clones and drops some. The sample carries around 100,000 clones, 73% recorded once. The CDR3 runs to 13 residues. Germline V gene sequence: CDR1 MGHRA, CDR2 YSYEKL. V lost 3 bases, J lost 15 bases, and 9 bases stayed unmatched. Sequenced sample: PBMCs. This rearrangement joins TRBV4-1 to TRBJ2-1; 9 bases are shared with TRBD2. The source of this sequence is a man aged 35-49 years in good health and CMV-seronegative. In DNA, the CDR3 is TGCGCCAGCAGCCACGAGACTAGCGGTGCTCCGTTCTTC. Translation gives CASSHETSGAPFF.